This TCR beta chain was recovered during a study of blood T cell repertoires in COVID-19. About the research overall: PBMCs, B-cell-depleted T cells, or T cells provided the cDNA or gDNA that made up the material.

Germline loops: CDR1 LGHDT, CDR2 YNNKEL (reference sequence). The V gene end was trimmed by 5 bases and the J gene end by 7 bases; junction bases not matched to a gene: 9. The CDR3 contains 15 residues. In the original workflow: Reference gene primer amplification gave nucleated cell count estimates. The method was immunoSEQ multiplex PCR; TCRdb's version includes in-frame clones alone and lacks a portion of them. V and J calls and clone size follow that table, whereas D and trimming were derived from the DNA. Of 110,000 to 150,000 clones in the sample, roughly 87% are singletons; the top ten hold about 1.7%. In this sample, this clone turned up a few times.

This sequence was found in a man between 65 and 85 years old with acute or convalescent COVID-19. Sequences were obtained from peripheral blood. The V and J genes are TRBV3-1 (or the pseudogene TRBV3-2) and TRBJ2-1; 9 nucleotides align to TRBD1. DNA of the CDR3: TGTGCCAGCAGCTACTTCGGGACAGGGAAGAATGAGCAGTTCTTC. Translating it yields CASSYFGTGKNEQFF.